One and the same sample provided the 5 T cell receptor beta chains below, sequenced in a study of response to subunit inactivated influenza vaccine. TCRdb re-called the RT-PCR reads with MiXCR, one entry per CDR3 protein. The data show about 780,000 distinct CDR3 sequences, 18% seen once. The sample consisted of PBMCs from blood, taken 4 to 6 days after vaccination. The receptor set was obtained from a man aged 50-60 years who received an inactivated influenza vaccine.

This clonotype showed up many times. CDR3 region: CASSLSGGVSNEQFF. In DNA, the CDR3 is TGTGCCAGCTCGCTCAGCGGGGGGGTATCCAATGAGCAGTTCTTC. The rearrangement links TRBV27 to TRBJ2-1, with 10 bases fitting TRBD2. CDR1 and CDR2 (germline): MNHEY, SMNVEV (reference sequence). The CDR3 is 15 residues long. The J segment lost 6 bases and the V segment lost 8 bases, leaving 10 bases of the junction unmatched.

This chain links TRBV7-2 with TRBJ2-5; the D gene is possibly TRBD1 (5 bases). Trimming took off 6 bases at V and 5 bases at J, with 13 bases between the two ends. The CDR3 runs to 13 residues. The germline gives CDR1 SGHTA, CDR2 FQGNSA. The CDR3 DNA follows: TGTGCCAGCAGTCCAACCAGGGTTGAGACCCAGTACTTC. It codes for CASSPTRVETQYF. The variable domain in full, completed from reference TRBV7-2 and TRBJ2-5, reads GAGVSQSPSNKVTEKGKDVELRCDPISGHTALYWYRQSLGQGLEFLIYFQGNSAPDKSGLPSDRFSAERTGGSVSTLTIQRTQQEDSAVYLCASSPTRVETQYFGPGTRLLVL.

The CDR3 DNA is TGTGCCGCCGCCCCTGACTTCACCGGGGAGCTGTTTTTT. Residues: CAAAPDFTGELFF. J is TRBJ2-2 and V is TRBV2; D gene ambiguous. The germline V gene has CDR1 SNHLY and CDR2 FYNNEI. The CDR3 is made up of 13 amino acids. Trimming pared 11 bases from V and 4 bases from J, leaving 14 bases between.

This clonotype showed up many times. The rearrangement joins TRBV7-6 to TRBJ2-1; 8 positions match TRBD2. V shed 2 bases and J 3 bases; nucleotides not matched to a gene: 3. The germline V gene encodes CDR1 SGHVS and CDR2 FNYEAQ. This CDR3 spans 15 amino acids. CDR3 protein: CASSLTSGNYNEQFF. Written as DNA, the CDR3 is TGTGCCAGCAGCTTAACTAGCGGCAACTACAATGAGCAGTTCTTC.

The V and J genes are TRBV4-2 and TRBJ2-2; the match to TRBD1 covers 9 bases. Germline lookup yields CDR1 LGHNA and CDR2 YNFKEQ. Losses at the gene ends were 0 bases for V and 3 bases for J; bases not matched to a gene: 2. CDR3 size: 16 residues. This CDR3 is CASSQDGDRDTGELFF. The DNA of the CDR3 is TGTGCCAGCAGCCAAGATGGGGACAGGGACACCGGGGAGCTGTTTTTT.